The clone carrying this TCR beta chain was seen just once. Its antigen is currently unknown. The entry originates in a study of shared clonotypes between healthy human individuals. Study-level points and caveats: Blood was the sole source, and tissue repertoires probably differ.

Here immunoSEQ multiplex PCR was the method, and the copy in TCRdb shows in-frame clones only, minus some. Of some 2 million clones listed, roughly 94% are singletons. The CDR3 sequence is 12 residues long. The V and J ends lost 4 bases and 6 bases respectively, with 9 bases between them. Germline V CDR1 and CDR2: SGHAT, FQNNGV. Naive CD8 populations comprised CD45RO-negative cells positively selected for CCR7, excluding terminally differentiated effector memory CD45RA+ cells. Donors were Caucasian adults residing in Nashville, Tennessee, USA. The sequence was collected from a man younger than 35 in good health. The V gene is TRBV11-2, the J gene TRBJ1-1; no firm D call. The sample was naive CD8+ T cells sorted from blood. CDR3: CASSYSLSEAFF. The CDR3 DNA sequence: TGTGCCAGCAGCTACTCGTTATCTGAAGCTTTCTTT.